A selection of T cell receptor beta chains follows, all from one sample in a study of T cell clones after liver transplantation. Assay: immunoSEQ multiplex PCR; the TCRdb copy retains only in-frame clones and omits some. This sample carries 45,000 to 60,000 clones, about 70% of them seen once, and the ten largest clones take approximately 2.8%. The starting material was CD4+ T cells from blood, obtained at the approximately 16-month timepoint. The receptors stem from a human patient who received a liver transplant. Some of these T cells may belong to the graft donor. CDR3s include the opening cysteine and the closing phenylalanine or tryptophan. The order of the fields is J gene, CDR3 length, V gene, clone size, D gene, CDR3 DNA, CDR3 protein. The D gene is left open where the match is weak. Part of the rows lack a size; the others show once, few, many or a class for expanded clones.

j_gene: TRBJ2-7; len: 15; v_gene: TRBV7-8; abundance: NA; d_gene: TRBD1; CDR3nt: TGTGCCAGCAGCTTAGGACAGGGAATGACCTACGAGCAGTACTTC; CDR3aa: CASSLGQGMTYEQYF
j_gene: TRBJ1-6; len: 13; v_gene: TRBV5-5; abundance: NA; d_gene: NA; CDR3nt: TGTGCCAGCAGCTTGGTGGATAATTCACCCCTCCACTTT; CDR3aa: CASSLVDNSPLHF
j_gene: TRBJ1-4; len: 14; v_gene: TRBV5-6; abundance: NA; d_gene: NA; CDR3nt: TGTGCCAGCAGCTTGGGAGTTTGGGCTGAAAAACTGTTTTTT; CDR3aa: CASSLGVWAEKLFF
j_gene: TRBJ1-2; len: 14; v_gene: TRBV5-1; abundance: NA; d_gene: NA; CDR3nt: TGCGCCAGCAGCTTGGATGGGGGGCAATACGGCTACACCTTC; CDR3aa: CASSLDGGQYGYTF
j_gene: TRBJ1-2; len: 15; v_gene: TRBV6-5; abundance: few; d_gene: TRBD1; CDR3nt: TGTGCCAGCAGTTCTCGGGGACAGGGAAACTATGGCTACACCTTC; CDR3aa: CASSSRGQGNYGYTF
j_gene: TRBJ2-3; len: 14; v_gene: TRBV30; abundance: once; d_gene: NA; CDR3nt: TGTGCCTGGAGTGTCTCCAACGGTTGGGATACGCAGTATTTT; CDR3aa: CAWSVSNGWDTQYF
j_gene: TRBJ1-5; len: 16; v_gene: TRBV19; abundance: NA; d_gene: TRBD1; CDR3nt: TGTGCCAGTAGTACCACAGGGGGGGGCAGCAATCAGCCCCAGCATTTT; CDR3aa: CASSTTGGGSNQPQHF
j_gene: TRBJ1-4; len: 15; v_gene: TRBV5-1; abundance: NA; d_gene: NA; CDR3nt: TGCGCCAGCAGCGTACAATTTGCAACTAATGAAAAACTGTTTTTT; CDR3aa: CASSVQFATNEKLFF
j_gene: TRBJ1-5; len: 16; v_gene: TRBV7-2; abundance: few; d_gene: NA; CDR3nt: TGTGCCAGCAGCTTGGAGGGGTGGCGCAGCAATCAGCCCCAGCATTTT; CDR3aa: CASSLEGWRSNQPQHF
j_gene: TRBJ2-3; len: 15; v_gene: TRBV7-2; abundance: NA; d_gene: NA; CDR3nt: TGTGCCAGCAGCGTTGACTACCAACGCACAGATACGCAGTATTTT; CDR3aa: CASSVDYQRTDTQYF
j_gene: TRBJ2-5; len: 14; v_gene: TRBV6-1; abundance: NA; d_gene: TRBD2; CDR3nt: TGTGCCAGCAGGGGTAGCGGGGTACAAGAGACCCAGTACTTC; CDR3aa: CASRGSGVQETQYF
j_gene: TRBJ1-6; len: 14; v_gene: TRBV7-9; abundance: few; d_gene: TRBD1; CDR3nt: TGTGCCAGCAGCGGGACAGGGGTCAATTCACCCCTCCACTTT; CDR3aa: CASSGTGVNSPLHF
j_gene: TRBJ1-1; len: 14; v_gene: TRBV27; abundance: NA; d_gene: TRBD1; CDR3nt: TGTGCCAGCAGTTTGACAGGGAGCGACACTGAAGCTTTCTTT; CDR3aa: CASSLTGSDTEAFF
j_gene: TRBJ1-1; len: 13; v_gene: TRBV2; abundance: once; d_gene: NA; CDR3nt: TGTGCCAGCAGTCCCTGGGGGACACCTGAAGCTTTCTTT; CDR3aa: CASSPWGTPEAFF
j_gene: TRBJ1-1; len: 14; v_gene: TRBV19; abundance: NA; d_gene: NA; CDR3nt: TGTGCCAGTAGTATGGGAAATGGTGCGACTGAAGCTTTCTTT; CDR3aa: CASSMGNGATEAFF
j_gene: TRBJ2-1; len: 12; v_gene: TRBV14; abundance: few; d_gene: NA; CDR3nt: TGTGCCAGCAGCGCAAAGGGGGTCAAACAGTTCTTC; CDR3aa: CASSAKGVKQFF
j_gene: TRBJ1-5; len: 13; v_gene: TRBV6-6; abundance: NA; d_gene: NA; CDR3nt: TGTGCCAGCAGCCCTCAATGGAATCAGCCCCAGCATTTT; CDR3aa: CASSPQWNQPQHF
j_gene: TRBJ1-5; len: 15; v_gene: TRBV7-9; abundance: NA; d_gene: TRBD1; CDR3nt: TGTGCCAGCAGCTTAGTCGGGACAGGGAATCAGCCCCAGCATTTT; CDR3aa: CASSLVGTGNQPQHF
j_gene: TRBJ2-5; len: 13; v_gene: TRBV12-5; abundance: few; d_gene: TRBD1; CDR3nt: TGTGCTAGTGGTCCCGACAGGGGGGAGACCCAGTACTTC; CDR3aa: CASGPDRGETQYF
j_gene: TRBJ2-5; len: 13; v_gene: TRBV5-1; abundance: NA; d_gene: NA; CDR3nt: TGCGCCAGCAGGATGGGCAGGCAAGAGACCCAGTACTTC; CDR3aa: CASRMGRQETQYF
j_gene: TRBJ2-7; len: 15; v_gene: TRBV6-1; abundance: NA; d_gene: TRBD2; CDR3nt: TGTGCCAGCAGTGAAGGAGCGGGGGGTCCCTACGAGCAGTACTTC; CDR3aa: CASSEGAGGPYEQYF
j_gene: TRBJ1-5; len: 14; v_gene: TRBV5-6; abundance: NA; d_gene: TRBD1; CDR3nt: TGTGCCAGCAGCTCGGGACAGTTCAATCAGCCCCAGCATTTT; CDR3aa: CASSSGQFNQPQHF
j_gene: TRBJ2-3; len: 14; v_gene: TRBV5-4; abundance: NA; d_gene: NA; CDR3nt: TGTGCCAGCAGCTTGGTGGACAGTACAGATACGCAGTATTTT; CDR3aa: CASSLVDSTDTQYF
j_gene: TRBJ2-5; len: 13; v_gene: TRBV29-1; abundance: NA; d_gene: NA; CDR3nt: TGCAGCGTTGGCCACAATATCCAAGAGACCCAGTACTTC; CDR3aa: CSVGHNIQETQYF
j_gene: TRBJ1-6; len: 14; v_gene: TRBV30; abundance: NA; d_gene: TRBD1; CDR3nt: TGTGCCTGGAGTCCGATACAGGGGAGTTCACCCCTCCACTTT; CDR3aa: CAWSPIQGSSPLHF
j_gene: TRBJ2-1; len: 17; v_gene: TRBV19; abundance: NA; d_gene: NA; CDR3nt: TGTGCCAGTAGTAGCACTAGAACAGGATTCTCCTACAATGAGCAGTTCTTC; CDR3aa: CASSSTRTGFSYNEQFF
j_gene: TRBJ1-3; len: 16; v_gene: TRBV10-3; abundance: NA; d_gene: TRBD1; CDR3nt: TGTGCCATCAGACGGGACAGCGCAAGCTCTGGAAACACCATATATTTT; CDR3aa: CAIRRDSASSGNTIYF
j_gene: TRBJ2-2; len: 20; v_gene: TRBV15; abundance: once; d_gene: NA; CDR3nt: TGTGCCACCAGCAGAGACGTCCTGGCCACATGGGGGCTTAACACCGGGGAGCTGTTTTTT; CDR3aa: CATSRDVLATWGLNTGELFF
j_gene: TRBJ2-1; len: 14; v_gene: TRBV11-3; abundance: NA; d_gene: TRBD1; CDR3nt: TGTGCCAGCAGCTTAGACACAGGGGGGCATGAGCAGTTCTTC; CDR3aa: CASSLDTGGHEQFF
j_gene: TRBJ1-3; len: 14; v_gene: TRBV2; abundance: NA; d_gene: NA; CDR3nt: TGTGCCAGCAGGAAACAGAGCTCTGGAAACACCATATATTTT; CDR3aa: CASRKQSSGNTIYF
j_gene: TRBJ2-5; len: 16; v_gene: TRBV5-8; abundance: NA; d_gene: NA; CDR3nt: TGTGCCAGCAGCCCGGAGGGGACCTACCTACAAGAGACCCAGTACTTC; CDR3aa: CASSPEGTYLQETQYF
j_gene: TRBJ2-4; len: 15; v_gene: TRBV5-1; abundance: few; d_gene: TRBD1; CDR3nt: TGCGCCAGCAGCCAGGAGACAGGGGACAAAAACATTCAGTACTTC; CDR3aa: CASSQETGDKNIQYF
j_gene: TRBJ1-1; len: 13; v_gene: TRBV7-9; abundance: NA; d_gene: TRBD1; CDR3nt: TGTGCCAGCCGACGCTTTGAGGACAGGAAAGCTTTCTTT; CDR3aa: CASRRFEDRKAFF
j_gene: TRBJ2-7; len: 11; v_gene: TRBV20-1; abundance: NA; d_gene: TRBD1; CDR3nt: TGCAGTGCTAGGGTCGGGGACAGGCAGTACTTC; CDR3aa: CSARVGDRQYF
j_gene: TRBJ2-2; len: 16; v_gene: TRBV5-1; abundance: once; d_gene: TRBD1; CDR3nt: TGCGCCAGCAGCACAGCCGGGACAGGGGAAACCGGGGAGCTGTTTTTT; CDR3aa: CASSTAGTGETGELFF
j_gene: TRBJ2-3; len: 15; v_gene: TRBV28; abundance: NA; d_gene: NA; CDR3nt: TGTGCCAGCAGCCCACCGGGACTTAACACAGATACGCAGTATTTT; CDR3aa: CASSPPGLNTDTQYF
j_gene: TRBJ2-1; len: 15; v_gene: TRBV7-9; abundance: NA; d_gene: NA; CDR3nt: TGTGCCAGCAGCTTAGTTCTTGCCGGGAAGGATGAGCAGTTCTTC; CDR3aa: CASSLVLAGKDEQFF
j_gene: TRBJ2-2; len: 12; v_gene: TRBV30; abundance: NA; d_gene: NA; CDR3nt: TGTGCCTGGTCTAGTAACACCGGGGAGCTGTTTTTT; CDR3aa: CAWSSNTGELFF
j_gene: TRBJ2-2; len: 16; v_gene: TRBV28; abundance: NA; d_gene: NA; CDR3nt: TGTGCCAGCTTACAGGGCCCGGGGAAGAACACCGGGGAGCTGTTTTTT; CDR3aa: CASLQGPGKNTGELFF
j_gene: TRBJ2-3; len: 16; v_gene: TRBV11-3; abundance: NA; d_gene: TRBD2; CDR3nt: TGTGCCAGCAGCTTAGGGTTAGCGGGGGACACAGATACGCAGTATTTT; CDR3aa: CASSLGLAGDTDTQYF
j_gene: TRBJ2-3; len: 17; v_gene: TRBV19; abundance: once; d_gene: NA; CDR3nt: TGTGCCAGTAGTATATTTAGTGAGGCAGGTCGAACAGATACGCAGTATTTT; CDR3aa: CASSIFSEAGRTDTQYF
j_gene: TRBJ1-2; len: 13; v_gene: TRBV6-1; abundance: NA; d_gene: NA; CDR3nt: TGTGCCAGCACCGAAAGGCCCGACTATGGCTACACCTTC; CDR3aa: CASTERPDYGYTF
j_gene: TRBJ2-7; len: 14; v_gene: TRBV6-1; abundance: medium-sized; d_gene: NA; CDR3nt: TGTGCCAGCCTTTTTCTGCCCGGGGCCTACGAGCAGTACTTC; CDR3aa: CASLFLPGAYEQYF
j_gene: TRBJ2-7; len: 15; v_gene: TRBV30; abundance: NA; d_gene: NA; CDR3nt: TGTGCCTGGAGTCTGTGGGGAAGCGTCTCCTACGAGCAGTACTTC; CDR3aa: CAWSLWGSVSYEQYF
j_gene: TRBJ1-5; len: 13; v_gene: TRBV2; abundance: NA; d_gene: TRBD1; CDR3nt: TGTGCCAGCAGAAGACAGGGCCTCCAGCCCCAGCATTTT; CDR3aa: CASRRQGLQPQHF
j_gene: TRBJ2-1; len: 18; v_gene: TRBV6-1; abundance: many; d_gene: TRBD2; CDR3nt: TGTGCCAGCAGTGAAGGGACTAGCGGGGGGGCCCGTTACAATGAGCAGTTCTTC; CDR3aa: CASSEGTSGGARYNEQFF
j_gene: TRBJ1-3; len: 14; v_gene: TRBV30; abundance: NA; d_gene: NA; CDR3nt: TGTGCCTGCTCACAGGGAGTAGAAGGAAACACCATATATTTT; CDR3aa: CACSQGVEGNTIYF
j_gene: TRBJ1-1; len: 14; v_gene: TRBV7-2; abundance: NA; d_gene: NA; CDR3nt: TGTGCCAGCAGTTTCACAGGGAGGAGTACTGAAGCTTTCTTT; CDR3aa: CASSFTGRSTEAFF
j_gene: TRBJ1-2; len: 16; v_gene: TRBV27; abundance: NA; d_gene: TRBD1; CDR3nt: TGTGCCAGCAGTTTAATCTCGACAGGGGTGAACTATGGCTACACCTTC; CDR3aa: CASSLISTGVNYGYTF
j_gene: TRBJ1-6; len: 17; v_gene: TRBV19; abundance: NA; d_gene: NA; CDR3nt: TGTGCCAGTCAACCCGTTTTGTACAGGGAAGGAGGTTCACCCCTCCACTTT; CDR3aa: CASQPVLYREGGSPLHF